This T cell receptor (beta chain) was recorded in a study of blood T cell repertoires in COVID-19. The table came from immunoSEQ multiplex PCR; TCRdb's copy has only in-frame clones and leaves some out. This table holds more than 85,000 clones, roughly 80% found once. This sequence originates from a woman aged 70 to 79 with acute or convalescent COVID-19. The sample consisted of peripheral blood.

CDR3 residues: CASSQGPPSLAGQKGSYNEQFF. The CDR3 DNA follows: TGCGCCAGCAGCCAAGGGCCTCCCTCACTAGCGGGTCAAAAGGGCTCCTACAATGAGCAGTTCTTC. The chain recombines TRBV4-3 with TRBJ2-1; 9 bases match TRBD2. The junction had 19 bases not matched to a gene; V was cut back by 1 base and J by 0 bases. CDR3 size: 22 residues. Germline V gene lookup returns CDR1 LGHNA and CDR2 YSLEER.